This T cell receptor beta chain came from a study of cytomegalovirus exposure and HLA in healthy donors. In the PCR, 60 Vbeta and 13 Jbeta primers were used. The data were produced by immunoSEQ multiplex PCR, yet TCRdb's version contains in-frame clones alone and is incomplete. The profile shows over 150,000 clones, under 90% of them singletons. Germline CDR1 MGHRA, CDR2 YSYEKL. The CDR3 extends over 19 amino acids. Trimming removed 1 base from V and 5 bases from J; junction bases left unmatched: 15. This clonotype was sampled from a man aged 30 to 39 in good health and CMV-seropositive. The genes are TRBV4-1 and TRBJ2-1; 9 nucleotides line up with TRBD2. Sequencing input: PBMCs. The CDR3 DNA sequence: TGCGCCAGCAGCCAAGGGGTCTTTTCCGGGACTAGCAACAACAATGAGCAGTTCTTC. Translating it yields CASSQGVFSGTSNNNEQFF.